The 7 T cell receptor beta chains in this list originate from one sample, sequenced in a study of cytomegalovirus exposure and HLA in healthy donors. This PCR relied on a set of 60 Vbeta primers and 13 Jbeta primers. Data came from immunoSEQ multiplex PCR; TCRdb stores just in-frame clones and leaves some out. The sample includes about 160,000 clones, roughly three quarters of them seen just once. What was sequenced was PBMCs. The origin of the receptors is a man in his sixties in good health and CMV-seronegative.

The chain is built from TRBV6-5 and TRBJ1-6, with D possibly TRBD1 on 5 matching bases. The CDR3 runs 12 residues. V dropped 2 bases and J dropped 13 bases, with 9 bases sitting between them. Germline loops: CDR1 MNHEY, CDR2 SVGAGI. The CDR3: CASSYRGSPLHF. As DNA, the CDR3 is TGTGCCAGCAGTTACAGGGGTTCCCCCCTCCACTTT.

The gene calls are TRBV15 and TRBJ2-2; 7 positions agree with TRBD1. The trim removed 0 bases at V and 2 bases at J, leaving 3 bases unmatched. The CDR3 is 16 residues long. Looked up from germline, CDR1 is LNHNV and CDR2 is YYDKDF (reference sequence). The CDR3 here is CATSRDRGPNTGELFF. The CDR3 bases are TGTGCCACCAGCAGAGATAGGGGGCCCAACACCGGGGAGCTGTTTTTT.

The chain is built from TRBV7-6 and TRBJ2-3, with a weak D call TRBD2 (5 bases). The germline V gene has CDR1 SGHVS and CDR2 FNYEAQ. With 4 bases removed from V and 0 bases from J, the gap between germline ends came to 29 bases. The CDR3 loop spans 21 amino acids. CDR3 sequence: CASSSLAYIETGIPSTDTQYF. Here the CDR3 DNA reads TGTGCCAGCAGCTCCCTAGCATATATCGAGACCGGGATCCCAAGCACAGATACGCAGTATTTT.

The chain couples TRBV6-6 to TRBJ2-2, with D perhaps matching TRBD1 (5 bases). Germline V CDR1 and CDR2: MNHNY, SVGAGI (reference sequence). Trimming stripped 5 bases from V and 7 bases from J, with 11 bases between. The CDR3 is 13 amino acids. CDR3 protein: CASSRVRDGELFF. CDR3 DNA: TGTGCCAGCAGTCGAGTCAGGGACGGGGAGCTGTTTTTT.

The V gene is TRBV7-2, the J gene TRBJ2-5; the match to TRBD2 covers 11 bases. The CDR3 is 12 residues long. Germline V gives CDR1 SGHTA, CDR2 FQGNSA. The V segment lost 5 bases and the J segment 12 bases; nucleotides outside the gene matches: 5. The CDR3 DNA follows: TGTGCCAGCAGCATGGGACTAGCGGCGGAGTACTTC. The encoded protein is CASSMGLAAEYF. Looking up the rest from reference TRBV7-2 and TRBJ2-5 gives the full variable domain: GAGVSQSPSNKVTEKGKDVELRCDPISGHTALYWYRQSLGQGLEFLIYFQGNSAPDKSGLPSDRFSAERTGGSVSTLTIQRTQQEDSAVYLCASSMGLAAEYFGPGTRLLVL.

This clone was counted a single time. The CDR3 bases are TGTGCCAGCAGCCCGGGACTAGCTACAGATACGCAGTATTTT. This codes for CASSPGLATDTQYF. The V call is TRBV7-9, the J call TRBJ2-3; 9 bases match TRBD2. The CDR3 sequence is 14 residues long. Germline CDR1 is SEHNR and CDR2 is FQNEAQ (reference sequence). Germline trimming cut 5 bases from V and 3 bases from J; bases unmatched to any gene: 3.

This rearrangement joins TRBV5-3 to TRBJ2-7; D is perhaps TRBD2 (5 bases). TRBV5-3 is an ORF; its function is uncertain. CDR3 length: 16 residues. Trimming removed 2 bases from V and 2 bases from J, with 17 bases in between. DNA of the CDR3: TGTGCCAGAAGCTTCGAGGGCCCCCTCTTCACCTACGAGCAGTACTTC. It specifies CARSFEGPLFTYEQYF.